This T cell receptor beta chain was identified during a study of cytomegalovirus exposure and HLA in healthy donors. Of note for this clone: Germline is not matched at one junction end, which may reflect a read error.

Primers included in the PCR were 60 Vbeta and 13 Jbeta primers. Measured with immunoSEQ multiplex PCR; TCRdb has only the in-frame clones, and not every one. The table has fewer than 250,000 clones, about 87% seen once; the top ten hold 1% to 1.5%. CDR1 MNHEY and CDR2 SMNVEV come from the germline V gene (reference sequence). CDR3 length: 9 residues. Specimen: PBMCs. The source is a young man in good health and CMV-seronegative. V usage is TRBV27 and J usage is TRBJ2-7, with D possibly matching TRBD2 (6 bases). This chain's CDR3 is CASSCPRGF. CDR3 coding DNA: TGTGCCAGCAGTTGCCCGCGGGGCTTC.